This T cell receptor beta chain originates from a study of control samples from healthy donors and cancer patients. CDR1 is MDHEN and CDR2 is SYDVKM in the germline V gene. The CDR3 is made up of 15 amino acids. Trimming at V came to 6 bases and at J to 0 bases, leaving 5 bases not matched to a gene. Generated by immunoSEQ multiplex PCR, the TCRdb table keeps only in-frame clones and is missing some. The sample consists of about 140,000 clones, approximately 94% of them appearing once. Sequenced material: blood. The receptor's source is a man aged 40-49 years in good health. This chain connects TRBV28 to TRBJ2-1; TRBD1 agrees at 7 bases. CDR3: CASSSGQISYNEQFF. The CDR3 DNA follows: TGTGCCAGCAGCTCGGGACAGATCTCCTACAATGAGCAGTTCTTC. Complete variable domain (other parts from reference TRBV28 and TRBJ2-1): DVKVTQSSRYLVKRTGEKVFLECVQDMDHENMFWYRQDPGLGLRLIYFSYDVKMKEKGDIPEGYSVSREKKERFSLILESASTNQTSMYLCASSSGQISYNEQFFGPGTRLTVL.